The clone carrying this T cell receptor (beta chain) was observed a handful of times. What it binds is not known. Time point noted: patch test 1, 2 weeks after DPC sensitization. Treatment denoted: therapeutic diphenylcyclopropenone sensitization with weekly scalp DPC. Researchers extracted total RNA from unfractionated whole blood. These data originate in a study of human T cells and chemical hapten exposure. Study context: Patches with 0.01% DPC went on the upper back, and the tests were read at 6 days. Overall study results and limits: Once DPC sensitization occurred, TCRs above 1 in 1000 frequency showed no change. Controls formed significantly fewer large CDR3 similarity clusters than expanded TCRs did.

TCRdb re-analysed the RACE reads in MiXCR, keeping a single row per CDR3 protein. The data show under 200,000 distinct CDR3 sequences, roughly 15% seen once. The sequencing here drew on whole blood, taken in connection with sensitization to the hapten diphenylcyclopropenone (DPC). This receptor was taken from a woman aged 25 to 39 with alopecia areata. Some clones in this sample may be carry-over from other donors' samples.

The CDR3 protein is CAIRMGSYGYTF. CDR3 DNA sequence: TGTGCCATACGTATGGGATCCTATGGCTACACCTTC. The V call is TRBV28, the J call TRBJ1-2; D is uncertain. CDR1 MDHEN and CDR2 SYDVKM come from the germline V gene. Trimming removed 10 bases at V and 4 bases at J, with 13 bases between. This CDR3 comprises 12 residues.